The 29 T cell receptor beta chains below come from one sample, sequenced in a study of T cell repertoires in cytomegalovirus infection. TCRdb redid the calling of the reads with MiXCR, one entry per CDR3 protein. The repertoire holds roughly 230,000 distinct CDR3 sequences, with 20% to 25% as singletons. The sequenced sample was CD8+ T cells from PBMCs. The receptors originated from a human donor in good health (CMV status not recorded). Some clones in this sample may be carry-over from other donors' samples.

This clonotype occurred a few times. The gene calls are TRBV7-9 and TRBJ2-1, with D perhaps TRBD1 or TRBD2 (5 bases each). The CDR3 runs 14 residues. Germline V gene lookup returns CDR1 SEHNR and CDR2 FQNEAQ (reference sequence). With 1 base removed from V and 5 bases from J, the gap between germline ends came to 9 bases. CDR3 residues: CASSLGLGDNEQFF. In nucleotides, the CDR3 is TGTGCCAGCAGCTTAGGATTGGGGGACAATGAGCAGTTCTTC.

This clonotype was detected only a few times. The chain employs TRBV29-1 and TRBJ2-7; 8 bases agree with TRBD2. The length of the CDR3 is 12 residues. V lost 2 bases to trimming and J lost 3 bases; unmatched junction nucleotides: 0. Germline V gives CDR1 SQVTM, CDR2 ANQGSEA. The CDR3 protein is CSVERGGYEQYF. The CDR3, as DNA: TGCAGCGTTGAACGGGGGGGCTACGAGCAGTACTTC.

The chain uses TRBV19 and TRBJ1-1, with TRBD1 as a possible D gene (5 bases). This CDR3 has 14 amino acids. Between the trimmed V and J ends, which lost 5 bases and 5 bases, there was a span of 15 bases. Per the germline V gene, CDR1 is LNHDA and CDR2 is SQIVND (reference sequence). CDR3 coding DNA: TGTGCCAGTAGTTTCCGGACGGGGGAGACTGAAGCTTTCTTT. Encoded protein: CASSFRTGETEAFF.

Written as DNA, the CDR3 is TGTGCCAGCAGTTTAGAGTGGGGCCCCGGGGAGCTGTTTTTT. Encoded protein: CASSLEWGPGELFF. This chain uses TRBV27 with TRBJ2-2; a possible D gene is TRBD1 (5 bases). This CDR3 has 14 amino acids. Looked up from germline, CDR1 is MNHEY and CDR2 is SMNVEV (reference sequence). V was trimmed by 2 bases and J by 6 bases, leaving 10 bases between them.

This clonotype was found a few times. V gene TRBV19 combines with J gene TRBJ2-1; D is unclear. CDR1 and CDR2 from the germline V gene are LNHDA and SQIVND (reference sequence). CDR3 size: 12 residues. The V end was cut by 1 base, the J end by 9 bases, with 7 bases between. The CDR3 reads CASSIGSIEQFF. Written as DNA, the CDR3 is TGTGCCAGTAGTATAGGCTCGATTGAGCAGTTCTTC.

The chain couples TRBV12-3 or TRBV12-4 to TRBJ2-7; D possibly matches TRBD1 or TRBD2 (6 bases each). The V end lost 7 bases, the J end lost 5 bases, and 12 bases lay between the germline ends. This CDR3 is built from 12 residues. This chain's CDR3 is CASTQGGHEQYF. The CDR3 DNA is TGTGCCAGCACCCAAGGGGGGCACGAGCAGTACTTC.

The sample holds a few counts of this clonotype. The V and J genes are TRBV14 and TRBJ2-2; D uncertain. This CDR3 has 13 residues. Trimming stripped 5 bases from V and 1 base from J, with 5 bases between. Germline CDR1 is SGHDN and CDR2 is FVKESK. CDR3 sequence: CASSTQNTGELFF. The CDR3 bases are TGTGCCAGCAGCACCCAGAACACCGGGGAGCTGTTTTTT.

The table lists this clonotype with a few counts. The CDR3 spells CASSYGTGNDEQYF. CDR3 bases: TGTGCCAGCAGTTACGGGACAGGGAATGACGAGCAGTACTTC. The chain has TRBV5-5 and TRBJ2-7; 9 bases match TRBD1. The CDR3 runs to 14 residues. Germline values: CDR1 SGHKS, CDR2 YYEKEE (reference sequence). V lost 5 bases to trimming and J lost 5 bases; unmatched junction nucleotides: 8. Supplemented by reference TRBV5-5 and TRBJ2-7, the full variable domain reads DAGVTQSPTHLIKTRGQQVTLRCSPISGHKSVSWYQQVLGQGPQFIFQYYEKEERGRGNFPDRFSARQFPNYSSELNVNALLLGDSALYLCASSYGTGNDEQYFGPGTRLTVT.

In this sample, this clonotype turned up many times. The V gene is TRBV7-8, the J gene TRBJ2-1, with TRBD2 matching over 7 bases. There are 13 residues in the CDR3. V dropped 1 base and J dropped 9; count of bases not matched to a gene: 3. Per germline, CDR1 SGHVS and CDR2 FQNEAQ. The CDR3 bases are TGTGCCAGCAGCTTAGGGCTAGCGGTTGAGCAGTTCTTC. Amino acid sequence: CASSLGLAVEQFF. Combining the CDR3 with reference TRBV7-8 and TRBJ2-1 gives the whole variable domain GAGVSQSPRYKVAKRGQDVALRCDPISGHVSLFWYQQALGQGPEFLTYFQNEAQLDKSGLPSDRFFAERPEGSVSTLKIQRTQQEDSAVYLCASSLGLAVEQFFGPGTRLTVL.

V and J are TRBV9 and TRBJ2-3; 11 positions match TRBD2. The V gene end was trimmed by 2 bases and the J gene end by 5 bases; junction bases not matched to a gene: 7. The CDR3 totals 16 residues. Germline V gene sequence: CDR1 SGDLS, CDR2 YYNGEE. The CDR3 region has the DNA TGTGCCAGCAGCGTTCCTGAAGGACTAGCGGGAGATACGCAGTATTTT. It codes for CASSVPEGLAGDTQYF. Filled out from reference TRBV9 and TRBJ2-3, the complete variable domain reads DSGVTQTPKHLITATGQRVTLRCSPRSGDLSVYWYQQSLDQGLQFLIQYYNGEERAKGNILERFSAQQFPDLHSELNLSSLELGDSALYFCASSVPEGLAGDTQYFGPGTRLTVL.

The chain links TRBV28 to TRBJ1-2; D may be TRBD1 (5 bases). From germline, CDR1 is MDHEN and CDR2 SYDVKM. The CDR3 spans 14 residues. Deletions cut 5 bases from V and 4 bases from J, with 14 bases between. The CDR3 coding sequence is TGTGCCAGCAGTCCAATAACAGGCGTCTATGGCTACACCTTC. Amino acids: CASSPITGVYGYTF.

The rearrangement uses TRBV29-1 and TRBJ2-2; 11 bases are a match to TRBD2. The germline V gene encodes CDR1 SQVTM and CDR2 ANQGSEA. This CDR3 region has 16 residues. V was pared by 5 bases and J by 2 bases, with 7 bases of the junction left unmatched. The CDR3 here is CSVQAGTSGNTGELFF. The CDR3 DNA follows: TGCAGCGTTCAAGCCGGGACTAGCGGTAACACCGGGGAGCTGTTTTTT.

The chain couples TRBV7-9 to TRBJ2-5; 7 bases line up with TRBD1. The CDR3 is made up of 14 amino acids. J gave up 3 bases and V 4 bases, and 5 bases lay outside the gene matches. CDR1 and CDR2 from the germline V gene are SEHNR and FQNEAQ (reference sequence). Here the CDR3 DNA reads TGTGCCAGCAGCTCAGGGGACAGCAAAGAGACCCAGTACTTC. Translating it yields CASSSGDSKETQYF.

This clonotype was detected ten times or more. This sequence joins TRBV6-1 and TRBJ1-1, with D uncertain. Trimming stripped 0 bases from V and 1 base from J, with 3 bases between. The CDR3 is 13 residues long. CDR1 is MNHNS and CDR2 is SASEGT in the germline V gene. CDR3 nucleotide sequence: TGTGCCAGCAGTGAAGCGCGGAACACTGAAGCTTTCTTT. This translates into CASSEARNTEAFF.

This clonotype showed up just a few times. This sequence joins TRBV15 and TRBJ1-4, with TRBD1 as a possible D gene (6 bases). V was pared by 0 bases and J by 1 base, with 6 bases between. The CDR3 loop spans 15 amino acids. Germline CDR1 and CDR2: LNHNV and YYDKDF (reference sequence). CDR3 region: CATSRDRGTNEKLFF. CDR3 DNA sequence: TGTGCCACCAGCAGAGACAGGGGAACTAATGAAAAACTGTTTTTT.

Only a few counts were recorded for this clonotype. The V gene is TRBV28, the J gene TRBJ2-7, with D perhaps matching TRBD1 (5 bases). The CDR3 loop spans 15 amino acids. Germline V gene sequence: CDR1 MDHEN, CDR2 SYDVKM. The ends were cut back, 3 bases at V and 2 bases at J, with 14 bases in the middle. CDR3 nucleotides: TGTGCCAGCAGTTTGGGAAGGGGCTGGGCCTACGAGCAGTACTTC. It is translated as CASSLGRGWAYEQYF. The full variable domain, with the rest looked up from reference TRBV28 and TRBJ2-7, is DVKVTQSSRYLVKRTGEKVFLECVQDMDHENMFWYRQDPGLGLRLIYFSYDVKMKEKGDIPEGYSVSREKKERFSLILESASTNQTSMYLCASSLGRGWAYEQYFGPGTRLTVT.

This clonotype was recorded a few times. The gene calls are TRBV12-3 or TRBV12-4 and TRBJ1-1; 8 positions agree with TRBD1. Losses at the gene ends were 4 bases for V and 4 bases for J; bases not matched to a gene: 8. The length of the CDR3 is 15 residues. This CDR3 is CASSYPLTGGTEAFF. Written as DNA, the CDR3 is TGTGCCAGCAGTTACCCCCTCACAGGGGGCACTGAAGCTTTCTTT.

This clonotype was observed a handful of times. This chain joins TRBV20-1 and TRBJ2-3; 9 bases are a match to TRBD2. Germline V lookup: CDR1 DFQATT, CDR2 SNEGSKA (reference sequence). The CDR3 spans 16 residues. Trimming at V came to 0 bases and at J to 0 bases, leaving 4 bases not matched to a gene. CDR3 sequence (DNA): TGCAGTGCTAGAGATCAAGCGGGGGGTAGCACAGATACGCAGTATTTT. Translation gives CSARDQAGGSTDTQYF.

This clonotype was seen only a few times. V gene TRBV20-1 combines with J gene TRBJ2-3, with no clear D. The CDR3 extends over 14 amino acids. V was shortened by 5 bases and J by 1 base, with 13 bases between the two germline ends. Germline CDR1 and CDR2: DFQATT and SNEGSKA (reference sequence). CDR3 sequence (DNA): TGCAGTGCTCTTGGGGTGGGTCGCACAGATACGCAGTATTTT. This encodes CSALGVGRTDTQYF.

This clonotype has just a few counts. The CDR3 is CSVQADDSNQPQHF. DNA for the CDR3: TGCAGCGTTCAGGCTGATGATAGCAATCAGCCCCAGCATTTT. V usage is TRBV29-1 and J usage is TRBJ1-5; D gene uncertain. Trimming removed 5 bases at V and 0 bases at J, with 11 bases between. Germline V lookup: CDR1 SQVTM, CDR2 ANQGSEA. The CDR3 length is 14 residues.

This chain connects TRBV28 to TRBJ2-3; TRBD1 matches at 7 bases. The germline V gene encodes CDR1 MDHEN and CDR2 SYDVKM. V shed 1 base and J 4 bases; nucleotides not matched to a gene: 2. This CDR3 region has 14 residues. Written as DNA, the CDR3 is TGTGCCAGCAGTTTATACCAGGGGGCAGATACGCAGTATTTT. Protein product: CASSLYQGADTQYF. Full variable domain (outside the CDR3, taken from reference TRBV28 and TRBJ2-3): DVKVTQSSRYLVKRTGEKVFLECVQDMDHENMFWYRQDPGLGLRLIYFSYDVKMKEKGDIPEGYSVSREKKERFSLILESASTNQTSMYLCASSLYQGADTQYFGPGTRLTVL.

This clonotype has ten or more counts. V usage is TRBV28 and J usage is TRBJ1-5; 8 bases map to TRBD1. The J segment lost 3 bases and the V segment lost 4 bases, leaving 17 bases of the junction unmatched. This CDR3 has 19 amino acids. CDR1 and CDR2 from the germline V gene are MDHEN and SYDVKM. For the CDR3, the DNA is TGTGCCAGCAGTTGGTGGGGGGACAAATTGACAGGGGTCAATCAGCCCCAGCATTTT. This encodes CASSWWGDKLTGVNQPQHF.

The chain uses TRBV29-1 and TRBJ1-3; the D is unclear. V was cut by 6 bases and J by 0 bases, with 12 bases left in between. CDR1 and CDR2 (germline): SQVTM, ANQGSEA. CDR3 length equals 14 residues. The CDR3 DNA is TGCAGCGTGGCCCCTTTGGACTCTGGAAACACCATATATTTT. It specifies CSVAPLDSGNTIYF.

The gene calls are TRBV29-1 and TRBJ1-2; the match to TRBD1 covers 9 bases. Germline CDR1 is SQVTM and CDR2 is ANQGSEA. J lost 4 bases, V lost 6 bases, and 12 bases had no gene match. This CDR3 contains 15 residues. The DNA for the CDR3 is TGCAGCGTCCCCGCCCGGGACAGGGTGGGCTATGGCTACACCTTC. It translates to CSVPARDRVGYGYTF.

There are a few counts of this clonotype. CDR3 coding DNA: TGCAGTGCTGAGGCCGGCTCCTACAATGAGCAGTTCTTC. Translated, it gives CSAEAGSYNEQFF. J is TRBJ2-1 and V is TRBV20-1, with D unresolved. Germline V lookup: CDR1 DFQATT, CDR2 SNEGSKA (reference sequence). Trimming took 5 bases from V and 0 from J, leaving 8 bases between them. The CDR3 contains 13 residues.

This clonotype turned up a few times. CDR3 loop: CASSLIRDSNQPQHF. CDR3 sequence (DNA): TGTGCCAGCAGTCTTATCCGGGACAGCAATCAGCCCCAGCATTTT. V and J are TRBV6-2 or TRBV6-3 and TRBJ1-5; D might be TRBD1 (5 bases). Germline values: CDR1 MNHEY, CDR2 SVGEGT. V lost 5 bases, J lost 1 base, and 12 bases lay in between. The CDR3 has 15 amino acids.

This clonotype occurred many times. V gene TRBV7-2 combines with J gene TRBJ2-7; unclear D gene. The CDR3 has 12 amino acids. V lost 3 bases to trimming and J lost 7 bases, with 10 bases between them. Germline lookup yields CDR1 SGHTA and CDR2 FQGNSA. CDR3 protein: CASSFLTREQYF. The CDR3 region has the DNA TGTGCCAGCAGCTTCCTCACGAGGGAGCAGTACTTC.

This chain connects TRBV12-3 or TRBV12-4 to TRBJ1-1; 7 bases are a match to TRBD1. This CDR3 has 14 residues. J gave up 4 bases and V 7 bases, and 9 bases lay outside the gene matches. This chain's CDR3 is CASTMTGRGTEAFF. The CDR3 coding sequence is TGTGCCAGCACCATGACAGGGAGGGGCACTGAAGCTTTCTTT.

The CDR3 sequence: CSVDLTGSGEQYF. The CDR3 DNA sequence: TGCAGCGTTGACCTGACAGGGTCTGGCGAGCAGTACTTC. The chain uses TRBV29-1 and TRBJ2-7, with 7 bases identical to TRBD1. The CDR3 sequence is 13 residues long. The trim removed 3 bases at V and 6 bases at J, leaving 8 bases unmatched. CDR1 is SQVTM and CDR2 is ANQGSEA in the germline V gene.